Listed below are T cell receptor beta chains from one sample, sequenced in a study of human T cells and chemical hapten exposure. TCRdb analysed the RACE reads with MiXCR anew, one entry per CDR3 protein. The data hold tens of thousands of distinct CDR3 sequences, with roughly 5.5% observed a single time. Source material: whole blood. All receptors derive from a human donor in good health. Some clones in this sample may be carry-over from other donors' samples. CDR3s leave out the opening cysteine and the closing phenylalanine or tryptophan. Where a row states a size, it is once, few, many or the class of an expanded clone; other rows omit it.

abundance: many; v_gene: TRBV7-9; j_gene: TRBJ1-1; CDR3aa: ASSREGEGPEAF
abundance: few; v_gene: TRBV11-2; j_gene: TRBJ1-4; CDR3aa: ASKTARGEKLF
abundance: many; v_gene: TRBV20-1; j_gene: TRBJ2-7; CDR3aa: SPAAGYEQY
abundance: -; v_gene: TRBV29-1; j_gene: TRBJ2-3; CDR3aa: SAMVDTQY
abundance: -; v_gene: TRBV5-1; j_gene: TRBJ1-1; CDR3aa: ASSAHHSTEAF
abundance: many; v_gene: TRBV20-1; j_gene: TRBJ1-1; CDR3aa: SAHLQGRTEAF
abundance: many; v_gene: TRBV7-9; j_gene: TRBJ1-1; CDR3aa: ASSSSTAQGVSEAF
abundance: many; v_gene: TRBV7-9; j_gene: TRBJ2-2; CDR3aa: ASSLAPRTVSGELF
abundance: few; v_gene: TRBV30; j_gene: TRBJ1-4; CDR3aa: AWSHRSRGEKLF
abundance: -; v_gene: TRBV7-9; j_gene: TRBJ1-1; CDR3aa: ASSLMGAEAF
abundance: many; v_gene: TRBV20-1; j_gene: TRBJ1-6; CDR3aa: SAREGTGVSPLH
abundance: many; v_gene: TRBV29-1; j_gene: TRBJ2-5; CDR3aa: SVVPGRDPETQY
abundance: few; v_gene: TRBV5-1; j_gene: TRBJ1-6; CDR3aa: ASSSTGGNSPLH
abundance: -; v_gene: TRBV28; j_gene: TRBJ2-6; CDR3aa: ASSFVSAGANVLT
abundance: many; v_gene: TRBV5-6; j_gene: TRBJ2-7; CDR3aa: ASSLGQGPYEQY
abundance: -; v_gene: TRBV19; j_gene: TRBJ2-1; CDR3aa: ASRVAGGRDEQF
abundance: -; v_gene: TRBV28; j_gene: TRBJ2-2; CDR3aa: ASSFPSGTANTGELF
abundance: many; v_gene: TRBV5-1; j_gene: TRBJ2-3; CDR3aa: ASSLGSTDTQY
abundance: -; v_gene: TRBV9; j_gene: TRBJ1-1; CDR3aa: ASSGILNTEAF
abundance: many; v_gene: TRBV15; j_gene: TRBJ2-6; CDR3aa: ATSREILEGGVLT
abundance: -; v_gene: TRBV2; j_gene: TRBJ2-1; CDR3aa: ASSFQLLSSYNEQF
abundance: many; v_gene: TRBV12-3/TRBV12-4; j_gene: TRBJ2-1; CDR3aa: ASSPDSRGQF
abundance: -; v_gene: TRBV6-2/TRBV6-3; j_gene: TRBJ1-6; CDR3aa: ASSKTGEESPLH
abundance: many; v_gene: TRBV28; j_gene: TRBJ2-1; CDR3aa: ASNSGSWEQF
abundance: many; v_gene: TRBV15; j_gene: TRBJ1-5; CDR3aa: ATSRDPTQPQH